This T cell receptor (beta chain) emerged from a study of cytotoxic CD8 clonotypes in ibrutinib-treated CLL. As for the study in general: Outcomes included some 25 partial and 2 complete responses; after median 68 months, roughly 14 stayed remitted and 12 progressed.

For this clone: Antigen specificity is unknown.

Genomic DNA for TCR beta libraries, around 2 micrograms, came from cryopreserved PBMCs. V lost 3 bases, J lost 2 bases, and 11 bases lay in between. CDR1 KGHSH and CDR2 LQKENI come from the germline V gene. This CDR3 is built from 14 residues. The method was immunoSEQ multiplex PCR; TCRdb's version includes in-frame clones alone and lacks a portion of them. The table records around 70,000 clones, about 64% of them present only once. Points from the study as a whole: Collection times varied between progressing and sustained-remission patients.

The sequences come from PBMCs, collected after 12 months of ibrutinib treatment. This receptor was identified in a human donor with chronic lymphocytic leukemia. V and J are TRBV18 and TRBJ2-7; D is perhaps TRBD1 or TRBD2 (5 bases each). The CDR3 loop reads CASSPGDGPYEQYF. CDR3 DNA sequence: TGTGCCAGCTCACCGGGGGACGGACCCTACGAGCAGTACTTC.